One T cell receptor (beta chain) is described in this entry. The antigen remains undetermined. This entry belongs to a study of cytomegalovirus exposure and HLA in healthy donors. Study-wide findings and caveats: Specific recognition of CMV antigens was confirmed in vitro for three chains (all CMV-associated).

The CDR3 sequence is 15 residues long. CDR1 and CDR2 (germline): MNHEY, SVGAGI. Trimming removed 5 bases from V and 4 bases from J; junction bases left unmatched: 8. 13 Jbeta primers and 60 Vbeta primers were used for the PCR. In the study's own analysis: Per a later analysis, the number of unique TCR beta chains was around 80 million, of which about 11 million were shared. The data were produced by immunoSEQ multiplex PCR, yet TCRdb's version contains in-frame clones alone and is incomplete. The DNA gave D and trimming, while V, J and clone size come from that table. The repertoire table contains over 100,000 clones.

The genes are TRBV6-5 and TRBJ2-4; 7 positions match TRBD2. Sequencing was done on a sample of PBMCs. This sequence was found in a man younger than 30 in good health and CMV-seronegative. CDR3 DNA: TGTGCCAGCAGTCCCCTCCGGGGAGGGAAAAACATTCAGTACTTC. Its protein is CASSPLRGGKNIQYF.